One sample yielded the 29 T cell receptor beta chains listed below, sequenced in a study of T cells in women clearing cervical HPV infection (dated by TCRdb to between 2017 and 2018). Preparation of the library involved the immunoSEQ multiplex PCR assay. TCRdb re-hosts the immuneACCESS table, in-frame sequences only. Its copies lack some clones; in the studies checked, an unresolved V gene accounts for under half of them, and the cause for the rest is not known. The table for this sample lists 25,000 or so clones. The ten biggest clones cover around 10% of the sample. The specimen was blood buffy coat. These receptors all come from a woman between 18 and 75 years old with a cervical HPV16 infection that either progressed to CIN3+ or cleared (not recorded which).

Points on this clone: Sequencing ends 3 residues short of the CDR3 end; the germline J gene provides the rest. V is TRBV7-2 and J is TRBJ1-2, with a possible D match to TRBD1 (6 bases). V lost 6 bases and J lost 2, with 10 bases in between. This CDR3 comprises 13 residues. The germline CDR1 and CDR2 sequences are SGHTA and FQGNSA. The CDR3 spells CASRIGQNYGYTF. Incomplete CDR3 DNA: TGTGCCAGCAGAATCGGACAGAACTATGGC.

A word on this clone: The sequence runs out 3 residues before the end of the CDR3; the remainder is reconstructed from the germline J gene. The J gene is TRBJ1-1, the V gene TRBV18; tentative D call: TRBD1 (5 bases). Trimming shortened V by 3 bases and J by 5 bases, and 13 bases separated the two germline ends. This CDR3 contains 14 residues. Germline loops: CDR1 KGHSH, CDR2 LQKENI. CDR3 amino acids: CASSPPSKGTEAFF. Incomplete CDR3 DNA: TGTGCCAGCTCACCCCCATCCAAGGGGACTGAA.

Comment on this clone: The DNA ends 3 residues before the CDR3 does, and the rest of the CDR3 is filled in from the germline J gene. The chain uses TRBV5-4 and TRBJ2-5, with TRBD2 as a possible D gene (6 bases). Germline V gene lookup returns CDR1 SGHNT and CDR2 YYREEE (reference sequence). The germline V and J ends were trimmed by 2 bases and 0 bases, with 8 bases remaining between them. CDR3 size: 14 residues. CDR3 DNA (partial): TGTGCCAGCAGCTTACGGGGGTACCAAGAGACC. Amino acids: CASSLRGYQET. The full CDR3 protein is CASSLRGYQETQYF. Full variable domain (rest looked up from reference TRBV5-4 and TRBJ2-5): ETGVTQSPTHLIKTRGQQVTLRCSSQSGHNTVSWYQQALGQGPQFIFQYYREEENGRGNFPPRFSGLQFPNYSSELNVNALELDDSALYLCASSLRGYQETQYFGPGTRLLVL.

As to this clone: The CDR3 end is not reached by the read, which stops 3 residues before it; the germline J gene fills it in. J is TRBJ2-7 and V is TRBV10-3, with 11 positions matching TRBD1. J was trimmed by 5 bases and V by 10 bases; bases with no gene match: 7. The CDR3 extends over 13 amino acids. Germline CDR1 and CDR2: ENHRY and SYGVKD. The CDR3 spells CATSGTGGHEQYF. Incomplete CDR3 DNA: TGTGCCACCTCCGGGACAGGGGGACACGAG.

Notes on this clone: The sequence runs out 3 residues before the end of the CDR3; the remainder is reconstructed from the germline J gene. The rearrangement links TRBV5-1 to TRBJ2-6; no reliable D call. Germline V CDR1 and CDR2: SGHRS, YFSETQ. The CDR3 has 16 amino acids. The V gene lost 4 bases and the J gene lost 0 bases, with 11 bases spanning the gap. The part of the CDR3 DNA that was read is TGCGCCAGCAGCCCGGTCCAGGACTCTGGGGCCAACGTC. As protein: CASSPVQDSGANV. The CDR3 reads in full as CASSPVQDSGANVLTF. Drawing the rest from reference TRBV5-1 and TRBJ2-6, the complete variable domain is KAGVTQTPRYLIKTRGQQVTLSCSPISGHRSVSWYQQTPGQGLQFLFEYFSETQRNKGNFPGRFSGRQFSNSRSEMNVSTLELGDSALYLCASSPVQDSGANVLTFGAGSRLTVL.

The CDR3 bases that were read are TGTGCCAGCATGGAGGGGCTGGGTGAG. It is translated as CASMEGLGE. The entire CDR3 sequence reads CASMEGLGEQFF. The rearrangement links TRBV6-2 or TRBV6-3 to TRBJ2-1, with D tentatively TRBD2 (6 bases). The read is 3 residues too short to cover the CDR3 end, so that end is filled in from the germline J gene. The CDR3 runs to 12 residues. The V and J ends lost 7 bases and 9 bases respectively, with 13 bases between them. Germline V gene lookup returns CDR1 MNHEY and CDR2 SVGEGT.

To note about this clone: The missing CDR3 end, 3 residues past where the read stops, is filled in from the germline J gene. The genes are TRBV7-2 and TRBJ2-3, with a weak D call TRBD2 (6 bases). Germline CDR1 SGHTA, CDR2 FQGNSA. This CDR3 has 13 residues. This chain's CDR3 is CASSLGTGETQYF. The part of the CDR3 DNA that was read is TGTGCCAGCAGCTTAGGGACGGGGGAGACG.

To note about this clone: The DNA ends 3 residues before the CDR3 does, and the rest of the CDR3 is filled in from the germline J gene. The chain couples TRBV7-6 to TRBJ2-1, with 8 bases identical to TRBD2. The ends lost 4 bases at V and 8 bases at J; junction bases unmatched: 7. The CDR3 runs to 14 residues. CDR1 and CDR2 (germline): SGHVS, FNYEAQ. The CDR3 reads CASSSEAGDDEQFF. The CDR3 bases that were read are TGTGCCAGCAGCTCAGAAGCGGGGGACGATGAG.

On this clone itself: The read comes to an end 3 residues before the CDR3 does, leaving the germline J gene to fill in the end. The chain uses TRBV20-1 and TRBJ1-5, with 8 bases fitting TRBD1. CDR3 size: 15 residues. Germline V gene data show CDR1 as DFQATT and CDR2 as SNEGSKA (reference sequence). Trimming removed 0 bases from V and 7 bases from J; junction bases left unmatched: 8. The covered CDR3 bases are TGCAGTGCTAGAGATAGAGCAGGGGGCGGCCAGCCC. Residues: CSARDRAGGGQP. The whole CDR3 sequence reads CSARDRAGGGQPQHF.

To note about this clone: The CDR3 extends 3 residues past the end of the read, so its final part is completed from the germline J gene. This chain connects TRBV12-3 or TRBV12-4 to TRBJ2-1; perhaps TRBD1 as D (6 bases). V was cut by 3 bases and J by 4 bases, with 13 bases left in between. This CDR3 has 15 residues. CDR3 DNA (partial): TGTGCCAGCAGTTTCCGACAGGTAGGATACAATGAG. It codes for CASSFRQVGYNE. The whole CDR3 sequence is CASSFRQVGYNEQFF.

To note about this clone: With the read ending 3 residues before the CDR3 end, the germline J gene is used to fill in that end. This chain connects TRBV18 to TRBJ1-6; TRBD1 matches 8 bases. CDR3 length: 14 residues. Trimming at V came to 3 bases and at J to 9 bases, leaving 4 bases not matched to a gene. Germline V gives CDR1 KGHSH, CDR2 LQKENI. This CDR3 is CASSPNDRGSPLHF. The part of the CDR3 DNA that was read is TGTGCCAGCTCACCCAACGACAGGGGTTCACCC.

As for this clone: From the germline J gene comes the end of the CDR3, since the read stops 3 residues before it. The chain joins TRBV14 to TRBJ2-7, with a weak D call TRBD2 (6 bases). CDR1 SGHDN and CDR2 FVKESK come from the germline V gene. V dropped 7 bases and J dropped 6 bases, with 22 bases sitting between them. This CDR3 region has 15 residues. The CDR3 reads CASTPGRGGVAEQYF. Partial CDR3 DNA: TGTGCCAGCACCCCGGGTAGGGGCGGGGTAGCCGAG.

Details on this clone: The read stops 3 residues short of the end of the CDR3; the missing end is completed from the germline J gene. The gene calls are TRBV19 and TRBJ1-1, with 9 bases aligning to TRBD1. CDR1 is LNHDA and CDR2 is SQIVND in the germline V gene (reference sequence). The CDR3 spans 15 residues. This CDR3 is CASLPGQGAGLWAFF. The sequenced part of the CDR3 DNA is TGTGCCAGTCTACCGGGACAGGGAGCGGGGTTATGG. Using reference TRBV19 and TRBJ1-1 for the parts outside the CDR3, the full variable domain is DGGITQSPKYLFRKEGQNVTLSCEQNLNHDAMYWYRQDPGQGLRLIYYSQIVNDFQKGDIAEGYSVSREKKESFPLTVTSAQKNPTAFYLCASLPGQGAGLWAFFGQGTRLTVV.

Notes on this clone: The observed sequence ends 3 residues before the CDR3 terminus, with the missing tail filled in from the germline J gene. The chain is built from TRBV7-2 and TRBJ2-3; maybe TRBD1 (5 bases). Germline V gene sequence: CDR1 SGHTA, CDR2 FQGNSA. Trimming left V 5 bases short and J 5 bases short, with 14 bases between. This CDR3 is 14 amino acids long. The CDR3 region is CASSMTLGVDTQYF. The CDR3 DNA, read in part, is TGTGCCAGCAGCATGACTCTAGGGGTAGATACG.

A remark on this clone: The CDR3 end is not reached by the read, which stops 3 residues before it; the germline J gene fills it in. This chain connects TRBV19 to TRBJ2-4, with D maybe TRBD2 (6 bases). The CDR3 covers 13 residues. Looked up from germline, CDR1 is LNHDA and CDR2 is SQIVND (reference sequence). This chain's CDR3 is CASIGGWAYGQYF. The CDR3 bases that were read are TGTGCCAGTATCGGGGGTTGGGCCTATGGT.

Turning to this clone: The read ends 3 residues early relative to the CDR3; the germline J gene fills the gap. The chain employs TRBV7-9 and TRBJ1-4, with D tentatively TRBD1 (6 bases). This CDR3 is built from 12 residues. Germline V CDR1 and CDR2: SEHNR, FQNEAQ (reference sequence). V dropped 9 bases and J dropped 4 bases, with 9 bases sitting between them. This chain's CDR3 is CASRGGNEKLFF. The CDR3 DNA, read in part, is TGTGCCAGTAGAGGGGGTAATGAAAAA.

In regard to this clone: The sequenced fragment ends 3 residues before the CDR3 boundary, so the rest is inferred from the germline J gene. The chain is built from TRBV18 and TRBJ2-3, with 9 bases identical to TRBD2. Germline-derived CDR1 and CDR2 are KGHSH and LQKENI. This CDR3 has 14 residues. The CDR3 bases that were read are TGTGCCAGCTCACCGGGACTAGCTCCGGAGACG. Its translation: CASSPGLAPET. The entire CDR3 sequence reads CASSPGLAPETQYF.

Turning to this clone: The sequenced fragment ends 3 residues before the CDR3 boundary, so the rest is inferred from the germline J gene. The V and J genes are TRBV7-7 and TRBJ2-5; D is uncertain. The CDR3 consists of 13 residues. In germline, CDR1 is SSHAT, CDR2 FNYEAQ (reference sequence). Trimming left V 5 bases short and J 1 base short, with 8 bases between. The DNA read from the CDR3 is TGTGCCAGCAGCGTGACTTCCCAAGAGACC. It yields the protein CASSVTSQET. The entire CDR3 sequence reads CASSVTSQETQYF.

On this clone: The observed sequence ends 3 residues before the CDR3 terminus, with the missing tail filled in from the germline J gene. The V and J genes are TRBV20-1 and TRBJ1-1; D perhaps matches TRBD1 (5 bases). The germline gives CDR1 DFQATT, CDR2 SNEGSKA (reference sequence). V dropped 5 bases and J dropped 0 bases, with 10 bases sitting between them. The CDR3 runs to 13 residues. The sequenced part of the CDR3 DNA is TGCAGTGCTCAGGGCCTCATGAACACTGAA. Translation: CSAQGLMNTE. The entire CDR3 is CSAQGLMNTEAFF.

Regarding this clone: The sequence runs out 3 residues before the end of the CDR3; the remainder is reconstructed from the germline J gene. This chain joins TRBV18 and TRBJ1-2; 8 bases line up with TRBD1. Trimming at V came to 3 bases and at J to 0 bases, leaving 12 bases not matched to a gene. The CDR3 is made up of 18 amino acids. Germline V gene lookup returns CDR1 KGHSH and CDR2 LQKENI. CDR3 sequence reads: CASSPLGDRPTSNYGYTF. The covered CDR3 bases are TGTGCCAGCTCACCCCTCGGGGACAGGCCGACCTCTAACTATGGC.

A word on this clone: The read is 3 residues too short to cover the CDR3 end, so that end is filled in from the germline J gene. The chain is built from TRBV19 and TRBJ1-2; D is ambiguous. Trimming left V 0 bases short and J 4 bases short, with 18 bases between. CDR1 is LNHDA and CDR2 is SQIVND in the germline V gene (reference sequence). This CDR3 is built from 17 residues. The CDR3 is CASSIDSGGLSLYGYTF. CDR3 DNA, as far as it was read: TGTGCCAGTAGTATAGATAGTGGAGGACTGAGTCTCTATGGC. The full variable domain, its missing parts supplied by reference TRBV19 and TRBJ1-2, is DGGITQSPKYLFRKEGQNVTLSCEQNLNHDAMYWYRQDPGQGLRLIYYSQIVNDFQKGDIAEGYSVSREKKESFPLTVTSAQKNPTAFYLCASSIDSGGLSLYGYTFGSGTRLTVV.

A word on this clone: The CDR3 goes on 3 residues after the read ends, and that part is filled in from the germline J gene. This sequence joins TRBV13 and TRBJ1-4, with D possibly being TRBD1 (6 bases). Germline loops: CDR1 PRHDT, CDR2 FYEKMQ (reference sequence). The germline V and J ends were trimmed by 8 bases and 8 bases, with 21 bases remaining between them. The CDR3 contains 15 residues. The sequenced part of the CDR3 DNA is TGTGCCAGCCGACAAAGTGGGGGGGCGCGCGAAAAA. Protein: CASRQSGGAREK. The complete CDR3 reads CASRQSGGAREKLFF. Drawing the rest from reference TRBV13 and TRBJ1-4, the complete variable domain is AAGVIQSPRHLIKEKRETATLKCYPIPRHDTVYWYQQGPGQDPQFLISFYEKMQSDKGSIPDRFSAQQFSDYHSELNMSSLELGDSALYFCASRQSGGAREKLFFGSGTQLSVL.

Remarks on this clone: The read ends 3 residues shy of where the CDR3 ends; the end is completed using the germline J gene. The V and J genes are TRBV18 and TRBJ2-3, with 11 bases lining up with TRBD2. Germline trimming cut 6 bases from V and 3 bases from J; bases unmatched to any gene: 5. This CDR3 is 15 amino acids long. Germline V gene data show CDR1 as KGHSH and CDR2 as LQKENI. The covered CDR3 bases are TGTGCCAGCTCGTCGGGACTAGCGGATACAGATACG. It encodes CASSSGLADTDT. The whole CDR3 protein reads CASSSGLADTDTQYF.

Concerning this clone: The DNA ends 3 residues before the CDR3 does, and the rest of the CDR3 is filled in from the germline J gene. The chain recombines TRBV20-1 with TRBJ1-2; D may be TRBD1 (5 bases). Germline CDR1 is DFQATT and CDR2 is SNEGSKA (reference sequence). Deletions cut 6 bases from V and 7 bases from J, with 21 bases between. This CDR3 is built from 14 residues. The CDR3 loop reads CSAGRDQLAGGYTF. CDR3 DNA, as far as it was read: TGCAGTGCCGGCAGGGATCAGCTCGCTGGTGGC.

The CDR3 region is CASRRDTGGGEQYF. The sequenced CDR3 bases are TGTGCCAGTAGGAGAGATACGGGGGGCGGCGAG. The rearrangement links TRBV19 to TRBJ2-7; weak D call: TRBD2 (7 bases). Read coverage stops 3 residues before the CDR3 terminus; the germline J gene supplies the remainder. Trimming took off 6 bases at V and 6 bases at J, with 18 bases between the two ends. The CDR3 is made up of 14 amino acids. Germline-derived CDR1 and CDR2 are LNHDA and SQIVND (reference sequence).

A remark on this clone: The CDR3 extends 3 residues past the end of the read, so its final part is completed from the germline J gene. The V call is TRBV20-1, the J call TRBJ1-1, with D tentatively TRBD1 (6 bases). With 3 bases removed from V and 5 bases from J, the gap between germline ends came to 16 bases. Germline lookup yields CDR1 DFQATT and CDR2 SNEGSKA (reference sequence). The CDR3 covers 14 residues. Partial CDR3 DNA: TGCAGTGCTAGCTCCAGCAGGGGAGATACTGAA. This translates into CSASSSRGDTE. The full CDR3 protein reads CSASSSRGDTEAFF.

A remark on this clone: The CDR3 end is not reached by the read, which stops 3 residues before it; the germline J gene fills it in. The chain links TRBV2 to TRBJ2-3, with D perhaps TRBD2 (6 bases). The CDR3 consists of 15 residues. In germline, CDR1 is SNHLY, CDR2 FYNNEI. Trimming took 7 bases from V and 0 from J, leaving 14 bases between them. The part of the CDR3 DNA that was read is TGTGCCAGCACTGGACTATCCTTTAGCACAGATACG. This translates into CASTGLSFSTDT. Given in full, the CDR3 is CASTGLSFSTDTQYF.

For this clone: The CDR3 goes on 3 residues after the read ends, and that part is filled in from the germline J gene. The V gene is TRBV4-1, the J gene TRBJ2-7; TRBD1 might be the D (6 bases). Germline CDR1 reads MGHRA; CDR2 reads YSYEKL. The CDR3 has 15 amino acids. V was cut by 0 bases and J by 6 bases, with 15 bases left in between. The CDR3 DNA, read in part, is TGCGCCAGCAGCCAAGATAACAGGGTTGAGCGCGAG. Amino acid sequence: CASSQDNRVERE. The full CDR3 protein is CASSQDNRVEREQYF.

Points on this clone: With the read ending 3 residues before the CDR3 end, the germline J gene is used to fill in that end. The chain joins TRBV6-2 or TRBV6-3 to TRBJ2-2; 12 positions agree with TRBD1. The germline V gene encodes CDR1 MNHEY and CDR2 SVGEGT. The length of the CDR3 is 17 residues. The CDR3 DNA, read in part, is TGTGCCAGCAGCAGGGGACAGGGGGCGTCCTATAATTCACCG. Protein: CASSRGQGASYNSP. The CDR3 as a whole reads CASSRGQGASYNSPLFF.